This T cell receptor (beta chain) was retrieved from a study of blood T cell repertoires in COVID-19. Turning to the study itself: Samples came from the United States, Italy and Spain, spanning acute and convalescent COVID-19.

In the original analysis: The assay estimated nucleated cells by amplifying reference gene primers. The assay was immunoSEQ multiplex PCR, and TCRdb's table has in-frame clones only and misses some. The V and J calls and clone size were taken over from that table, and D and trimming were inferred from the DNA. Of under 200,000 clones in the sample, around 89% are singletons; the top ten hold less than 8%. This clone was detected once. This CDR3 contains 21 residues. The sequenced material came from PBMCs or T cells enriched from blood (not recorded which). The rearrangement joins TRBV21-1 to TRBJ2-1; the D call in the table, TRBD2, was not verified against the DNA. TRBV21-1 is reported as a pseudogene. This TCR was recovered from a woman in her 50s who had recovered from COVID-19. The CDR3 is CASSKDPLAPAGREVGHKQFF. For the CDR3, the DNA is TGTGCCAGCAGCAAAGACCCATTAGCCCCGGCGGGCAGGGAGGTTGGGCATAAGCAGTTCTTC.